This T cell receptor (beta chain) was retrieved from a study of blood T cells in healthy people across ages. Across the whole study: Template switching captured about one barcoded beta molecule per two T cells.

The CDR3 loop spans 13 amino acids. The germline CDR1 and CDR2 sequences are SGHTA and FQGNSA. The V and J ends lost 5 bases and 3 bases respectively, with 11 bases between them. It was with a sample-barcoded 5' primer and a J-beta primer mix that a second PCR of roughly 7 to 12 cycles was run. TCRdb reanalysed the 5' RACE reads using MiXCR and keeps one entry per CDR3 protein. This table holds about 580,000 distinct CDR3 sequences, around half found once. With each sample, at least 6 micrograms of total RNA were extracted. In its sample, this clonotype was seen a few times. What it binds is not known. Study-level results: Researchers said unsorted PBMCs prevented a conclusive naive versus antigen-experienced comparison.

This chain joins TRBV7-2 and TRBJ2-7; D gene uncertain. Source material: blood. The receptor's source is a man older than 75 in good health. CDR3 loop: CASSPTPGYEQYF. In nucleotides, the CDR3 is TGTGCCAGCAGCCCAACCCCGGGCTACGAGCAGTACTTC.